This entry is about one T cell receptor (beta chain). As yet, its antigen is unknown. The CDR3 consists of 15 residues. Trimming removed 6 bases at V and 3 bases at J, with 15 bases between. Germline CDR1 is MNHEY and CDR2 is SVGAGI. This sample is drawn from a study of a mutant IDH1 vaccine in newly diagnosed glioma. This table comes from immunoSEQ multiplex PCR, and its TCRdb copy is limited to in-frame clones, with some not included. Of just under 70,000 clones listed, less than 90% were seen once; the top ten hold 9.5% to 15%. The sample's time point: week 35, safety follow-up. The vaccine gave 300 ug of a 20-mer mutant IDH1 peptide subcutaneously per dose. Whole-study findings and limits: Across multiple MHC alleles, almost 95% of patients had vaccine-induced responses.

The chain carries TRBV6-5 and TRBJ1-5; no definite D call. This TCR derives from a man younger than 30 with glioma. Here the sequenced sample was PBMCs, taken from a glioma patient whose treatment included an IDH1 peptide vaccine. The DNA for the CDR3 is TGTGCCAGCAGCCTCGGAAGGTCGGACAATCAGCCCCAGCATTTT. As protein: CASSLGRSDNQPQHF.